This T cell receptor beta chain was identified in a study of blood T cell repertoires in COVID-19. Study information: The origin of the acute and convalescent COVID-19 samples was the United States, Italy and Spain.

The study drew participants aged about 18 to 95 years from under 30 US areas. Cohort allocation depended upon clinical history that participants reported. Original processing notes: It was from reference gene primer amplification that nucleated cell counts were estimated. Sequenced by immunoSEQ multiplex PCR; TCRdb stores in-frame clones only, minus some. D and trimming come from the DNA, and the V and J calls and clone size come from that table. The table lists roughly 220,000 clones, 80% of them singletons. Germline V gives CDR1 MNHEY, CDR2 SMNVEV (reference sequence). The CDR3 is made up of 14 amino acids. V was shortened by 6 bases and J by 2 bases, with 13 bases between the two germline ends.

The genes are TRBV27 and TRBJ2-5; possibly TRBD1 for D (5 bases). Sequences were obtained from PBMCs or T cells enriched from blood (not recorded which). The TCR comes from a young man with acute COVID-19. CDR3 residues: CASRVQALQETQYF. The CDR3 nucleotides are TGTGCCAGCAGGGTACAGGCGCTTCAAGAGACCCAGTACTTC.